This T cell receptor (beta chain) was observed in a study of T cells in Graves' hyperthyroidism and ophthalmopathy (dated 2019 in TCRdb). Study-wide context: Peripheral blood samples were taken at the time of initial diagnosis, prior to any treatment. After sampling, hyperthyroidism patients received methimazole starting at 30 mg daily, and ophthalmopathy patients received high-dose intravenous methylprednisolone. TCR V-J signatures able to tell the groups apart were searched for in a discovery cohort of 100 or so patients, of whom 43 had Graves' ophthalmopathy and 57 had stable Graves' hyperthyroidism. The paper reports TCR Vbeta CDR3 sequencing of over 120 peripheral blood samples: 40 to 45 ophthalmopathy, about 75 hyperthyroidism and approximately 17 progressor patients. In addition, the study compared T-cell repertoires in thyroid tissue and in blood from roughly 6 Graves' hyperthyroidism patients. Whether ophthalmopathy could be predicted prospectively was tested in an independent validation cohort made up of approximately 19 hyperthyroidism patients plus 17 patients who later progressed to ophthalmopathy. For training and testing, the 100 or so patients in the discovery cohort were randomly divided in a 7:3 ratio.

Note on this clonotype: The antigen this receptor binds is unknown. One end of the junction varies from germline; a read error may be responsible.

On the study overall, not on this receptor specifically: No statistical method was used to fix the sample size in advance, and group allocation was not hidden from the investigators. In validation, the model predicted progression to ophthalmopathy with over 65% sensitivity and approximately 74% specificity, a median of 6.5 months before onset. Ophthalmopathy was separated from stable hyperthyroidism by a 13 V-J signature model, with 85% to 90% sensitivity and approximately 84% specificity obtained in cross-validation and 80%/75% obtained in testing. Most expanded thyroid clonotypes (frequency above 0.001) were also found in blood, which suggests that blood repertoires may mirror thyroid immune responses.

Reading the germline V gene (reference sequence) gives CDR1 DFQATT and CDR2 SNEGSKA. Counted from cysteine to phenylalanine, this CDR3 has 12 amino acids. Of the read, only the CDR3 DNA is kept; its 36 bases are in frame from base 1. Hyperthyroidism patients were newly diagnosed, had a disease duration of under 2 months, and were aged 18 to 65 years. Any patient with an uncontrolled infection, another autoimmune disease, pregnancy or lactation was excluded. Diagnoses relied on clinical symptoms, serum thyroxine and TRAb, thyroid ultrasound and orbital computed tomography. Blood from progressor patients was drawn when they were first diagnosed with hyperthyroidism, before any ophthalmopathy symptoms appeared. PBMCs were separated from 10 ml of fresh peripheral blood using Ficoll-Paque density gradient centrifugation. Progressor patients were first diagnosed with Graves' hyperthyroidism and then developed ophthalmopathy during follow-up. Trizol reagent was used to extract total RNA, and RNA quality was then checked on an Agilent 2100 Bioanalyzer.

The TCR beta CDR3 regions were amplified from RNA transcripts. The TCR CDR3 was subjected to a first round of RT-PCR using the HTBI primer set and the Qiagen OneStep RT-PCR kit. Libraries were constructed in a second round of multiplex PCR, after which size selection and purification were carried out. Libraries were sequenced paired-end with 100 bp reads on an Illumina HiSeq2000. Turning to the authors' computational methods: Raw data were processed with SOAPnuke, discarding reads with adapters, uncalled bases, mean Phred below 15, or no exact constant-primer or identifier match. High-quality paired reads were merged using COPE v1.2.5, and each unique nucleotide sequence was defined as a clonotype. Clonotypes were aligned to IMGT TRBV, TRBD and TRBJ reference segments using MiTCR v1.1. Analysis was restricted to V-J combinations with a frequency above 0.0001, which covered 99.2% of repertoires. The TCS score was defined as F50 (clonal expansion) divided by E x V (chaos), with BLOSUM62-based TCRdist calculated between CDR3 peptides within each V-J. Welch's t-statistics and random forest reduced some 510 V-J features to fewer than 15, which were used in a naive Bayes classifier (R e1071). Using fastp trimming at Q25 and MiXCR clonotype assembly, TCRdb reanalyzed the public sequencing data and kept in-frame beta chains. Each entry merges the rows of one CDR3 protein and shows their most common DNA and genes. Here the V and J calls rest on TCRdb's processing, not on the authors' analysis. This sample lists nearly 600,000 distinct CDR3 sequences; approximately 15% were detected once. The ten largest clones add up to roughly 5.7% of the sample.

Recombination joined TRBV20-1 with TRBJ2-1; the D gene could be either TRBD1 or TRBD2, each agreeing at 5 bases. This TCR came from a young woman with Graves' hyperthyroidism that later progressed to Graves' ophthalmopathy. Specimen: blood. This receptor carries the CDR3 CSAREGVNEQFF. The DNA sequence is given as TGCAGTGCTAGAGAGGGGGTCAATGAGCAATTCTTC.